The 28 T cell receptor beta chains listed next were all sequenced from one sample in a study of blood T cells in healthy people across ages. PCR was performed a second time for roughly 6 to 12 cycles using a sample-barcoded 5' primer and a J-beta primer mix. Each CDR3 protein gets one entry after TCRdb re-called the 5' RACE reads with MiXCR. Here the sample spans about 930,000 distinct CDR3 sequences, about 27% being singletons. This same sample was also part of a study on T cells of mothers and their children.

Specimen: blood. These receptors came from a woman in her forties in good health.

This clonotype has a handful of counts. This rearrangement joins TRBV5-1 to TRBJ1-1, with D perhaps TRBD1 (5 bases). CDR3 length: 13 amino acids. Germline CDR1 reads SGHRS; CDR2 reads YFSETQ. Between the trimmed V and J ends, which lost 6 bases and 4 bases, there was a span of 13 bases. The CDR3 DNA sequence: TGCGCCAGCATGAGCGGGGGAAGCACTGAAGCTTTCTTT. Translating gives CASMSGGSTEAFF.

The gene calls are TRBV7-2 and TRBJ1-1, with 9 bases matching TRBD1. With V trimmed by 5 bases and J by 4 bases, 5 bases remained unmatched. Germline CDR1 SGHTA, CDR2 FQGNSA. The CDR3 extends over 14 amino acids. The CDR3 loop reads CASSVRQGGTEAFF. The CDR3 DNA reads TGTGCCAGCAGCGTAAGACAGGGGGGCACTGAAGCTTTCTTT.

J is TRBJ2-5 and V is TRBV24-1; possibly TRBD1 or TRBD2 for D (5 bases each). The ends were cut back, 4 bases at V and 4 bases at J, with 18 bases in the middle. The CDR3 loop spans 16 amino acids. Germline V gene sequence: CDR1 KGHDR, CDR2 SFDVKD. The CDR3 sequence is CATSETGTAEGETQYF. In nucleotides, the CDR3 is TGTGCCACCAGTGAGACCGGGACCGCCGAGGGAGAGACCCAGTACTTC.

The chain carries TRBV12-3 or TRBV12-4 and TRBJ1-4; D possibly corresponds to TRBD1 (5 bases). The CDR3 runs 15 residues. V dropped 6 bases and J dropped 8 bases, with 19 bases sitting between them. CDR3 sequence (DNA): TGTGCCAGCAGCTCGGGACCCACCGTAGGCGAAAAACTGTTTTTT. Translating gives CASSSGPTVGEKLFF.

In regard to this clonotype: One end of the junction does not line up with germline, which may come from a read error. This sequence joins TRBV7-4 and TRBJ1-2; the D is unclear. This CDR3 has 13 amino acids. CDR1 is SGHVT and CDR2 is SQSDAQ in the germline V gene. CDR3 coding DNA: TGTGCCAGCAGCTTAGCACGGTTCTATGGCTACGCCTTC. Its protein is CASSLARFYGYAF.

This chain links TRBV9 with TRBJ2-3; TRBD2 agrees at 8 bases. CDR3 length equals 16 residues. The V and J ends lost 0 bases and 4 bases, in that order; junction bases with no gene match: 7. CDR1 and CDR2 (germline): SGDLS, YYNGEE. Written as DNA, the CDR3 is TGTGCCAGCAGCGTAGCGGGGGGGCCAGGGGCAGATACGCAGTATTTT. The encoded protein is CASSVAGGPGADTQYF.

This clonotype was recorded a few times. The CDR3 region has the DNA TGTGCCAGCAGCCAAGAAGGCGGACAGTTCCAGGAGACCCAGTACTTC. Amino acids: CASSQEGGQFQETQYF. The V and J genes are TRBV14 and TRBJ2-5; D perhaps matches TRBD1 (6 bases). Germline-derived CDR1 and CDR2 are SGHDN and FVKESK. The CDR3 length is 16 residues. Trimming took off 0 bases at V and 5 bases at J, with 16 bases between the two ends.

This clonotype was detected only a few times. Here the CDR3 reads CASSLGPPGANVLTF. The CDR3 DNA sequence: TGTGCCAGCAGCTTAGGCCCCCCTGGGGCCAACGTCCTGACTTTC. The V and J genes are TRBV7-9 and TRBJ2-6; D gene unclear. Germline-derived CDR1 and CDR2 are SEHNR and FQNEAQ (reference sequence). The length of the CDR3 is 15 residues. V was clipped by 1 base and J by 2 bases, with 6 bases between them. The full variable domain, completed using reference TRBV7-9 and TRBJ2-6, is DTGVSQNPRHKITKRGQNVTFRCDPISEHNRLYWYRQTLGQGPEFLTYFQNEAQLEKSRLLSDRFSAERPKGSFSTLEIQRTEQGDSAMYLCASSLGPPGANVLTFGAGSRLTVL.

Here the CDR3 DNA reads TGTGCCAGCAGCCGAGGGATTATTAGCAATCAGCCCCAGCATTTT. Residues: CASSRGIISNQPQHF. The V gene is TRBV7-2, the J gene TRBJ1-5; D unclear. CDR3 length: 15 amino acids. The germline V gene has CDR1 SGHTA and CDR2 FQGNSA. V was shortened by 5 bases and J by 0 bases, with 11 bases between the two germline ends. Filled out from reference TRBV7-2 and TRBJ1-5, the complete variable domain reads GAGVSQSPSNKVTEKGKDVELRCDPISGHTALYWYRQSLGQGLEFLIYFQGNSAPDKSGLPSDRFSAERTGGSVSTLTIQRTQQEDSAVYLCASSRGIISNQPQHFGDGTRLSIL.

The V and J genes are TRBV4-2 and TRBJ2-3; possibly TRBD1 for D (7 bases). The CDR3 extends over 16 amino acids. The germline CDR1 and CDR2 sequences are LGHNA and YNFKEQ. Trimming took off 0 bases at V and 3 bases at J, with 13 bases between the two ends. CDR3: CASSQEVRGETDTQYF. Here the CDR3 DNA reads TGTGCCAGCAGCCAAGAAGTCAGGGGGGAGACAGATACGCAGTATTTT.

The chain couples TRBV5-1 to TRBJ2-2; no definite D call. CDR1 and CDR2 (germline): SGHRS, YFSETQ. The CDR3 has 16 residues. The V end was cut by 1 base, the J end by 0 bases, with 10 bases between. As DNA, the CDR3 is TGCGCCAGCAGCTTGCGGCAGACCACGAACACCGGGGAGCTGTTTTTT. This gives the protein CASSLRQTTNTGELFF.

The sample holds a few counts of this clonotype. The chain uses TRBV28 and TRBJ2-7; D may be TRBD1 (6 bases). This CDR3 comprises 14 residues. Germline CDR1 is MDHEN and CDR2 is SYDVKM. V was shortened by 8 bases and J by 2 bases, with 16 bases between the two germline ends. The CDR3 loop reads CASSGPDRAYEQYF. CDR3 nucleotides: TGTGCCAGCTCAGGACCGGACAGAGCCTACGAGCAGTACTTC.

This clonotype occurred a few times. The V call is TRBV2, the J call TRBJ2-7; 12 bases fit TRBD1. The V and J ends lost 7 bases and 7 bases, in that order; junction bases with no gene match: 11. The CDR3 length is 15 residues. Germline CDR1 reads SNHLY; CDR2 reads FYNNEI. This CDR3 reads CASTDRDRGLEEQYF. CDR3 nucleotides: TGTGCCAGCACCGACCGGGACAGGGGGCTAGAGGAGCAGTACTTC.

The sample holds a few counts of this clonotype. J is TRBJ1-1 and V is TRBV4-1; unclear D gene. The CDR3 sequence is 16 residues long. Trimming took 1 base from V and 0 from J, leaving 12 bases between them. Germline V gene sequence: CDR1 MGHRA, CDR2 YSYEKL. CDR3 sequence: CASSQALSVMNTEAFF. CDR3 DNA sequence: TGCGCCAGCAGCCAAGCGCTGAGCGTTATGAACACTGAAGCTTTCTTT.

V usage is TRBV9 and J usage is TRBJ2-5; maybe TRBD2 (6 bases). This CDR3 has 15 residues. Trimming cost V 0 bases and J 4 bases, with 13 bases left between them. Germline lookup yields CDR1 SGDLS and CDR2 YYNGEE. Written as DNA, the CDR3 is TGTGCCAGCAGCGTAGCTTGGAGGGGAGGAGAGACCCAGTACTTC. The encoded protein is CASSVAWRGGETQYF.

This clonotype was observed a few times. A single base separates this from a much larger clone, so it may be a read error. This rearrangement joins TRBV4-3 to TRBJ1-5; no definite D call. Trimming stripped 0 bases from V and 7 bases from J, with 7 bases between. Germline CDR1 and CDR2: LGHNA and YSLEER. This CDR3 has 13 amino acids. CDR3 sequence: CASSQEAGQPQHF. The CDR3 coding sequence is TGCGCCAGCAGCCAAGAAGCGGGGCAGCCCCAGCATTTT.

The table lists this clonotype with many counts. V and J are TRBV29-1 and TRBJ2-7, with D unresolved. Germline CDR1 SQVTM, CDR2 ANQGSEA. This CDR3 comprises 8 residues. The V and J ends lost 6 bases and 4 bases respectively, with 1 base between them. The CDR3 nucleotides are TGCAGCGTGTACGAGCAGTACTTC. This gives the protein CSVYEQYF.

This clonotype was recorded only once. This chain joins TRBV7-2 and TRBJ2-1; TRBD2 is a possible D gene (6 bases). The germline gives CDR1 SGHTA, CDR2 FQGNSA. The CDR3 consists of 15 residues. V was trimmed by 4 bases and J by 7 bases, leaving 17 bases between them. CDR3 sequence reads: CASSSAGISANEQFF. The DNA of the CDR3 is TGTGCCAGCAGCTCAGCGGGTATTTCCGCGAATGAGCAGTTCTTC.

About this clonotype: This may arise from a read error, as a much more abundant clone is one base away. J is TRBJ2-5 and V is TRBV12-3 or TRBV12-4, with TRBD2 matching over 10 bases. The CDR3 runs 18 residues. V shed 5 bases and J 2 bases; nucleotides not matched to a gene: 14. Written as DNA, the CDR3 is TGTGCCAGCAGTCCCCCGGCTAGCGGGGGAATAGTGCAAGAGACCCAGTACTTC. This encodes CASSPPASGGIVQETQYF.

The chain links TRBV7-2 to TRBJ2-3; D is possibly TRBD1 (6 bases). The CDR3 is made up of 14 amino acids. V was clipped by 6 bases and J by 7 bases, with 17 bases between them. The germline gives CDR1 SGHTA, CDR2 FQGNSA. CDR3 DNA sequence: TGTGCCAGCAGTCAGGGGTCGACCCAGAATACGCAGTATTTT. Amino acid sequence: CASSQGSTQNTQYF. The full variable domain, with the rest looked up from reference TRBV7-2 and TRBJ2-3, is GAGVSQSPSNKVTEKGKDVELRCDPISGHTALYWYRQSLGQGLEFLIYFQGNSAPDKSGLPSDRFSAERTGGSVSTLTIQRTQQEDSAVYLCASSQGSTQNTQYFGPGTRLTVL.

This clonotype has at least ten counts. J is TRBJ2-3 and V is TRBV7-2; D may be TRBD1 or TRBD2 (5 bases each). V lost 8 bases, J lost 0 bases, and 12 bases lay in between. The CDR3 loop spans 14 amino acids. CDR1 and CDR2 from the germline V gene are SGHTA and FQGNSA. CDR3 protein: CASLRWGSTDTQYF. The CDR3 region has the DNA TGTGCCAGCCTTCGGTGGGGGAGCACAGATACGCAGTATTTT.

Ten or more counts support this clonotype. CDR3 DNA: TGCAGTGCTAGTACGGGAGTCTTCTACGAGCAGTACTTC. Its protein is CSASTGVFYEQYF. This sequence joins TRBV20-1 and TRBJ2-7; D possibly corresponds to TRBD2 (6 bases). Trimming removed 3 bases at V and 3 bases at J, with 12 bases between. The CDR3 contains 13 residues. Germline V CDR1 and CDR2: DFQATT, SNEGSKA (reference sequence).

In its sample, this clonotype was seen many times. The chain has TRBV5-1 and TRBJ2-7; 13 positions match TRBD2. The CDR3 consists of 14 residues. Trimming removed 7 bases from V and 7 bases from J; junction bases left unmatched: 8. Germline CDR1 reads SGHRS; CDR2 reads YFSETQ. CDR3 in DNA: TGCGCCAGCGGGGGACTAGCGGGGTCCCCTGAGCAGTACTTC. Its translation is CASGGLAGSPEQYF.

As regards this clonotype: A much larger clone lies one base from this, so it may be a read error. The V call is TRBV15, the J call TRBJ2-1, with D perhaps matching TRBD2 (6 bases). V dropped 3 bases and J dropped 0 bases, with 24 bases sitting between them. CDR3 length: 20 amino acids. Germline loops: CDR1 LNHNV, CDR2 YYDKDF (reference sequence). This chain's CDR3 is CATSSLHGGIAGISYNEQFF. CDR3 DNA: TGTGCCACCAGCAGCCTCCATGGGGGGATAGCCGGGATCTCCTACAATGAGCAGTTCTTC.

This chain's CDR3 is CSATAQQFF. The CDR3 DNA reads TGCAGTGCTACCGCTCAGCAGTTCTTC. This sequence joins TRBV20-1 and TRBJ2-1, with D unresolved. This CDR3 contains 9 residues. The germline V gene has CDR1 DFQATT and CDR2 SNEGSKA (reference sequence). The germline V and J ends were trimmed by 4 bases and 11 bases, with 6 bases remaining between them.

Only a few counts were recorded for this clonotype. The chain recombines TRBV7-9 with TRBJ1-1, with 8 bases that match TRBD1. Germline loops: CDR1 SEHNR, CDR2 FQNEAQ (reference sequence). There are 14 residues in the CDR3. The V segment lost 0 bases and the J segment 6 bases; nucleotides outside the gene matches: 3. CDR3 residues: CASSLASGQAEAFF. The CDR3 DNA sequence: TGTGCCAGCAGCTTAGCATCGGGACAGGCTGAAGCTTTCTTT. The full variable domain, its missing parts supplied by reference TRBV7-9 and TRBJ1-1, is DTGVSQNPRHKITKRGQNVTFRCDPISEHNRLYWYRQTLGQGPEFLTYFQNEAQLEKSRLLSDRFSAERPKGSFSTLEIQRTEQGDSAMYLCASSLASGQAEAFFGQGTRLTVV.

This clonotype appeared many times. The chain recombines TRBV5-7 with TRBJ2-5, with TRBD2 as a possible D gene (5 bases). TRBV5-7 falls under the ORF class, with uncertain function. With 1 base removed from V and 4 bases from J, the gap between germline ends came to 17 bases. The CDR3 consists of 16 residues. DNA for the CDR3: TGTGCCAGCAGCTTGTCTTCCCGCGGGCAGCCAGAGACCCAGTACTTC. This codes for CASSLSSRGQPETQYF.

The chain recombines TRBV18 with TRBJ2-5; D unclear. V lost 3 bases to trimming and J lost 1 base, with 6 bases between them. There are 13 residues in the CDR3. Per the germline V gene, CDR1 is KGHSH and CDR2 is LQKENI. The CDR3 protein is CASSPTPQETQYF. The DNA for the CDR3 is TGTGCCAGCTCACCGACGCCCCAAGAGACCCAGTACTTC. The complete variable domain, with remaining parts taken from reference TRBV18 and TRBJ2-5, reads NAGVMQNPRHLVRRRGQEARLRCSPMKGHSHVYWYRQLPEEGLKFMVYLQKENIIDESGMPKERFSAEFPKEGPSILRIQQVVRGDSAAYFCASSPTPQETQYFGPGTRLLVL.